This T cell receptor (beta chain) was sequenced during a study of blood T cell repertoires in COVID-19. On the study more broadly: PBMCs, B-cell-depleted T cells, or T cells were the source of the cDNA or gDNA that made up the material.

Authors' analysis steps: Amplification of reference gene primers was used by the study to estimate nucleated cell counts. Sequenced by immunoSEQ multiplex PCR; TCRdb stores in-frame clones only, minus some. V, J and clone size are taken as reported in that table, and D and trimming were inferred from the DNA itself. This table holds fewer than 600,000 clones, around 89% found once. Germline V gives CDR1 WNHNN, CDR2 SYGVQD (reference sequence). This CDR3 has 14 residues. Trimming cost V 7 bases and J 0 bases, with 10 bases left between them. The TCR originated in a woman aged 35 to 49 who had recovered from COVID-19. Sequenced sample: PBMCs or T cells enriched from blood (not recorded which). V is TRBV10-1 and J is TRBJ2-1; the D is unclear. The CDR3: CASKRSSSYNEQFF. The CDR3 region has the DNA TGCGCCAGCAAGAGGTCGAGCTCCTACAATGAGCAGTTCTTC.